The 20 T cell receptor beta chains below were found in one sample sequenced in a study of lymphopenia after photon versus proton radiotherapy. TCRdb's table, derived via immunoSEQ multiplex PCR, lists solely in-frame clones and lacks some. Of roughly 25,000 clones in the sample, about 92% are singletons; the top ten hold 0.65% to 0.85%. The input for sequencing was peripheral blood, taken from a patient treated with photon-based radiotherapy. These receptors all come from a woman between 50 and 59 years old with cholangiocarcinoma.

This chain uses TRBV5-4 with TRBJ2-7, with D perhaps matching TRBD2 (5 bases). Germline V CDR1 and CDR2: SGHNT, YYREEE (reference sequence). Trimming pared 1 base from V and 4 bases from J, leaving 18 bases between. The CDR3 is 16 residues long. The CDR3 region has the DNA TGTGCCAGCAGCTTGTACCGGGCCCAAGGGAGATACGAGCAGTACTTC. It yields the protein CASSLYRAQGRYEQYF.

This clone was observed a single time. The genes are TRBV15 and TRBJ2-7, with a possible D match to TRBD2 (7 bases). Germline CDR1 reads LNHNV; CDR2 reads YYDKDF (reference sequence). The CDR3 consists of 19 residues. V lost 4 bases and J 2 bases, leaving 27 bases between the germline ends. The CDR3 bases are TGTGCCACCAGCAACCGAAGGGGGAGGGGCCGAAGCAAAGCCTACGAGCAGTACTTC. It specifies CATSNRRGRGRSKAYEQYF.

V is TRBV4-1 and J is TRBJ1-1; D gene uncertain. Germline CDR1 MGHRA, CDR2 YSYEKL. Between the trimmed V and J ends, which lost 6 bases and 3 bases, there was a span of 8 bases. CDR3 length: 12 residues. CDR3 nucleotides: TGCGCCAGCAGGGATAGTGACACTGAAGCTTTCTTT. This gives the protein CASRDSDTEAFF.

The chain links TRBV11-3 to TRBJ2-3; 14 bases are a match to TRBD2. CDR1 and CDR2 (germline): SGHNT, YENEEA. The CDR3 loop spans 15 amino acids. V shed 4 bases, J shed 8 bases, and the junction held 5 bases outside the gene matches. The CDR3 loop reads CASSSGTSGGVTQYF. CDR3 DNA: TGTGCCAGCAGCTCTGGGACTAGCGGGGGTGTTACGCAGTATTTT.

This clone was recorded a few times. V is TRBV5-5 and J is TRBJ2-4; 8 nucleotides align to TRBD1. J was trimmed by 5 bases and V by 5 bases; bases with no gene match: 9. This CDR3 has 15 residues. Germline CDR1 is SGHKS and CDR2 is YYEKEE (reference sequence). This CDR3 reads CASSLIPGQENIQYF. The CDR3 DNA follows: TGTGCCAGCAGTCTCATACCGGGACAGGAAAACATTCAGTACTTC.

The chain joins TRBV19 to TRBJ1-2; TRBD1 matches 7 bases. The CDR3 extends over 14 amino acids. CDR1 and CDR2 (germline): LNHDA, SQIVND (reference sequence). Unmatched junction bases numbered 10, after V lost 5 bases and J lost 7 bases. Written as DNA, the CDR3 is TGTGCCAGTAGTCAACGAGGGGGCGCGGCTGGCTACACCTTC. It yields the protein CASSQRGGAAGYTF. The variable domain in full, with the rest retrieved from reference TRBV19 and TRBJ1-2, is DGGITQSPKYLFRKEGQNVTLSCEQNLNHDAMYWYRQDPGQGLRLIYYSQIVNDFQKGDIAEGYSVSREKKESFPLTVTSAQKNPTAFYLCASSQRGGAAGYTFGSGTRLTVV.

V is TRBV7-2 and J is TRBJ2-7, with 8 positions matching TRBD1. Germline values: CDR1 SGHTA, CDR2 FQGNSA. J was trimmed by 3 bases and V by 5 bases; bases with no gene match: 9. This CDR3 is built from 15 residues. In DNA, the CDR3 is TGTGCCAGCAGCGAAGGACAGGGATTGTTCTACGAGCAGTACTTC. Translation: CASSEGQGLFYEQYF.

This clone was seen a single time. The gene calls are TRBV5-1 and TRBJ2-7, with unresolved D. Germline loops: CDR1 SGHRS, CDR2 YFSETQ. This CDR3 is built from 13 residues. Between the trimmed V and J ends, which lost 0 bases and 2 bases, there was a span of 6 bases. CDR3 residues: CASSLDIAYEQYF. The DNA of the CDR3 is TGCGCCAGCAGCTTGGACATAGCCTACGAGCAGTACTTC.

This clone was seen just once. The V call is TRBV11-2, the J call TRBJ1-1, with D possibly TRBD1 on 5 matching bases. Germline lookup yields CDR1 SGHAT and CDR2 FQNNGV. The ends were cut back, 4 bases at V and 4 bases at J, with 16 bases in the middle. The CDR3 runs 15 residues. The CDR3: CASSSPWGGATEAFF. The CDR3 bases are TGTGCCAGCAGCTCCCCATGGGGGGGTGCCACTGAAGCTTTCTTT.

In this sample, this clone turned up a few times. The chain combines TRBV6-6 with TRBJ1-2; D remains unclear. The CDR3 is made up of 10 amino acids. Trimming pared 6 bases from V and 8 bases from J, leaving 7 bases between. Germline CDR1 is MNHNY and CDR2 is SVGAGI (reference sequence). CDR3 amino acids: CASSRLGYTF. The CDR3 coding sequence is TGTGCCAGCAGCCGATTGGGCTACACCTTC.

The CDR3 DNA follows: TGTGCCAGCAGCGTAGGTTTGTGGCGAAGAACAGTGGACACCGGGGAGCTGTTTTTT. Its translation: CASSVGLWRRTVDTGELFF. This chain connects TRBV9 to TRBJ2-2; D is uncertain. The CDR3 runs 19 residues. CDR1 and CDR2 (germline): SGDLS, YYNGEE. Trimming stripped 0 bases from V and 3 bases from J, with 21 bases between.

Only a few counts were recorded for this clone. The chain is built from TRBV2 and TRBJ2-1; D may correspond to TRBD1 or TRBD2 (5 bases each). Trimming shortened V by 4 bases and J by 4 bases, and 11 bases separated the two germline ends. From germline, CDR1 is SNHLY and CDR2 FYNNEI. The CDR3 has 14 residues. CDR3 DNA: TGTGCCAGCAGTGGGGGTGGGGGTTACAATGAGCAGTTCTTC. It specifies CASSGGGGYNEQFF.

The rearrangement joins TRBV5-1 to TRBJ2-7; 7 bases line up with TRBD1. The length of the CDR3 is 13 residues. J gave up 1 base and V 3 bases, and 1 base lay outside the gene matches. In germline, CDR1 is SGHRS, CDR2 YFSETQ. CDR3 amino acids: CASSSTGSYEQYF. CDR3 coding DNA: TGCGCCAGCAGCTCGACAGGGTCCTACGAGCAGTACTTC.

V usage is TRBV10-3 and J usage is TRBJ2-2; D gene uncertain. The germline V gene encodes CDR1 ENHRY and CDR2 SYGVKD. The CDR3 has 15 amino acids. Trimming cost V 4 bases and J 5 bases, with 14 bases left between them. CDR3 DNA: TGTGCCATCAGTGCGGCAATGGGCGAAACCGGGGAGCTGTTTTTT. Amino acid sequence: CAISAAMGETGELFF.

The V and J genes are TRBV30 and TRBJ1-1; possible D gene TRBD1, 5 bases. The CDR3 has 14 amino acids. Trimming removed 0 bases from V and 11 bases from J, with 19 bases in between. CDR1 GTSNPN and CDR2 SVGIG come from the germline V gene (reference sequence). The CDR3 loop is CAWSVDGARGVAFF. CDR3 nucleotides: TGTGCCTGGAGTGTAGACGGCGCCCGAGGGGTGGCTTTCTTT.

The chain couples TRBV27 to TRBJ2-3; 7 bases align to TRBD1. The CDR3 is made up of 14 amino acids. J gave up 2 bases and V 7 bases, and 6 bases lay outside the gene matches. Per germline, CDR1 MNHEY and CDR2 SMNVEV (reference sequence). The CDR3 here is CASTLGTATDTQYF. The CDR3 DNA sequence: TGTGCCAGCACCCTTGGGACAGCCACAGATACGCAGTATTTT.

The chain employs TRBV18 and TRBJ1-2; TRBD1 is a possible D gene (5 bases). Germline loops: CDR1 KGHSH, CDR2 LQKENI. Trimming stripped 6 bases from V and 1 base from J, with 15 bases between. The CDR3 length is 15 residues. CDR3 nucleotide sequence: TGTGCCAGCTCGCCGGGGGACGGAAGTAACTATGGCTACACCTTC. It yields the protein CASSPGDGSNYGYTF.

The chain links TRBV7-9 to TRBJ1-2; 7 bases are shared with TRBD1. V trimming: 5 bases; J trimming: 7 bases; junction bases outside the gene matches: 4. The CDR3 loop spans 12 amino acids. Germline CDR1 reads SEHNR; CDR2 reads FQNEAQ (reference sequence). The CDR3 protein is CASSLQGSGYTF. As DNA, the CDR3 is TGTGCCAGCAGCCTACAGGGGAGTGGCTACACCTTC. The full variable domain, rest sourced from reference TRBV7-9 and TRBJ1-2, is DTGVSQNPRHKITKRGQNVTFRCDPISEHNRLYWYRQTLGQGPEFLTYFQNEAQLEKSRLLSDRFSAERPKGSFSTLEIQRTEQGDSAMYLCASSLQGSGYTFGSGTRLTVV.

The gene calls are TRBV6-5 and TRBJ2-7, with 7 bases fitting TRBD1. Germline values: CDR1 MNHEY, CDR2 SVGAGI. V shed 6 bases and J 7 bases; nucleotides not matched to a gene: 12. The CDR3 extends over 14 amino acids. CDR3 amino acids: CASRAPGQMGEQYF. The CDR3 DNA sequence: TGTGCCAGCAGGGCACCGGGACAGATGGGTGAGCAGTACTTC.

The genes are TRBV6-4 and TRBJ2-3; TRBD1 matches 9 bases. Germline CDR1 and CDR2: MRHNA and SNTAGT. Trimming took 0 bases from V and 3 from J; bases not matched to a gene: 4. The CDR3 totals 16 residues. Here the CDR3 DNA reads TGTGCCAGCAGTGACTCTTGGGGACAGGGAACAGATACGCAGTATTTT. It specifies CASSDSWGQGTDTQYF.